Below are 4 T cell receptor beta chains sequenced from a single sample in a study of blood T cell repertoires in COVID-19. Profiled with immunoSEQ multiplex PCR; TCRdb holds only in-frame clones, not every one. The sample carries some 29,000 clones, around 92% recorded once. Sequencing input: peripheral blood. Source of these receptors: a human donor in a cohort sampled during active COVID-19.

V gene TRBV2 combines with J gene TRBJ2-3, with TRBD2 identical over 7 bases. CDR3 length equals 12 residues. Germline loops: CDR1 SNHLY, CDR2 FYNNEI. Trimming took 11 bases from V and 11 from J; bases not matched to a gene: 13. The CDR3 loop is CARALAAGMQYF. The CDR3 DNA is TGTGCCCGGGCCCTAGCGGCCGGGATGCAGTATTTT.

The V call is TRBV2, the J call TRBJ2-1, with 7 bases lining up with TRBD2. The germline CDR1 and CDR2 sequences are SNHLY and FYNNEI. The CDR3 runs to 14 residues. Losses at the gene ends were 6 bases for V and 10 bases for J; bases not matched to a gene: 12. CDR3 residues: CASRMEAGIWEQFF. CDR3 nucleotides: TGTGCCAGCAGGATGGAAGCGGGGATATGGGAGCAGTTCTTC.

This chain uses TRBV19 with TRBJ2-2; no reliable D call. Germline CDR1 is LNHDA and CDR2 is SQIVND (reference sequence). The germline V and J ends were trimmed by 4 bases and 0 bases, with 12 bases remaining between them. The CDR3 consists of 16 residues. CDR3 DNA sequence: TGTGCCAGTAGTAAAATCCAGGCACCGAACACCGGGGAGCTGTTTTTT. Translating it yields CASSKIQAPNTGELFF.

This clone was seen a few times. The CDR3 reads CASSQDGIQETQYF. The CDR3 DNA follows: TGCGCCAGCAGCCAAGACGGGATTCAAGAGACCCAGTACTTC. The J gene is TRBJ2-5, the V gene TRBV4-1, with D perhaps TRBD2 (5 bases). In germline, CDR1 is MGHRA, CDR2 YSYEKL. The length of the CDR3 is 14 residues. Trimming pared 0 bases from V and 2 bases from J, leaving 7 bases between.